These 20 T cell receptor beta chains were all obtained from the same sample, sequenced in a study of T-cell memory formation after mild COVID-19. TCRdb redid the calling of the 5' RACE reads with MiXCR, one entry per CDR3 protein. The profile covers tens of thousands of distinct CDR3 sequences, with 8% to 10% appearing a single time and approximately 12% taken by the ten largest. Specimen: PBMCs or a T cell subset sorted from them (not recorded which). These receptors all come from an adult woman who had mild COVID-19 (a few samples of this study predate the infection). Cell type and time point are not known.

The CDR3, as DNA: TGTGCCAGCAGTACAGGGTCTGGTGGCTACACCTTC. It specifies CASSTGSGGYTF. The rearrangement links TRBV6-2 or TRBV6-3 to TRBJ1-2, with D possibly TRBD1 on 6 matching bases. The CDR3 consists of 12 residues. V was trimmed by 5 bases and J by 7 bases, leaving 11 bases between them. Germline V gives CDR1 MNHEY, CDR2 SVGEGT.

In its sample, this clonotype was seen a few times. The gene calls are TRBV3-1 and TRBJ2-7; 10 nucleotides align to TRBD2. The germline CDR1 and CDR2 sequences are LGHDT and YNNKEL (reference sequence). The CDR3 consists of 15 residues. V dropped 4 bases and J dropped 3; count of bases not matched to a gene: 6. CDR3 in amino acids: CASSPSLAGLYEQYF. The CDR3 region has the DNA TGTGCCAGCAGCCCTTCACTAGCGGGGCTCTACGAGCAGTACTTC.

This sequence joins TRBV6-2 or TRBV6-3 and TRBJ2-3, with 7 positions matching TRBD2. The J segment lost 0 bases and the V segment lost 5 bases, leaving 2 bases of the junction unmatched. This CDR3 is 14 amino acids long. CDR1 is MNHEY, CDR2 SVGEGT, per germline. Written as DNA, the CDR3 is TGTGCCAGCAGTCGTAGCGGGAGCACAGATACGCAGTATTTT. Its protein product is CASSRSGSTDTQYF.

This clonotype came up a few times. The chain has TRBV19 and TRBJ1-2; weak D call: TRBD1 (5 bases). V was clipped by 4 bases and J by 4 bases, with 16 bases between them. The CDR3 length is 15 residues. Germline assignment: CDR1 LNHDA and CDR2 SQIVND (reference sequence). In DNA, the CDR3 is TGTGCCAGTAGTAGCGGGACGGAGGTCCCCTATGGCTACACCTTC. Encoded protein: CASSSGTEVPYGYTF.

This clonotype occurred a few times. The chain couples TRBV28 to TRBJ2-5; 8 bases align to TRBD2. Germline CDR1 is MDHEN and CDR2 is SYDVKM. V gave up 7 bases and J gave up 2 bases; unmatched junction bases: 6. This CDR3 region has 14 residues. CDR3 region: CASISGGIQETQYF. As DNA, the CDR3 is TGTGCCAGCATAAGCGGGGGTATTCAAGAGACCCAGTACTTC.

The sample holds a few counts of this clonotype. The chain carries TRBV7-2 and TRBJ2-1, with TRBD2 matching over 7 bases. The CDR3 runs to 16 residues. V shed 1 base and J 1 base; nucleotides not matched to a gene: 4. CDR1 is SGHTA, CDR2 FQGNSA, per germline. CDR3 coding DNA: TGTGCCAGCAGCTTAGGACTAGCCATTTCCTACAATGAGCAGTTCTTC. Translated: CASSLGLAISYNEQFF.

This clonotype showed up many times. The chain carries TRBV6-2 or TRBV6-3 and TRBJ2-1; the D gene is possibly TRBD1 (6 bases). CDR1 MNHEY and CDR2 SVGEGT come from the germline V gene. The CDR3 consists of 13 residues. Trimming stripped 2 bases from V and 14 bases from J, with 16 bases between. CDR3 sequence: CASSYPNRVGKFF. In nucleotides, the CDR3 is TGTGCCAGCAGTTACCCCAACAGGGTTGGGAAGTTCTTC.

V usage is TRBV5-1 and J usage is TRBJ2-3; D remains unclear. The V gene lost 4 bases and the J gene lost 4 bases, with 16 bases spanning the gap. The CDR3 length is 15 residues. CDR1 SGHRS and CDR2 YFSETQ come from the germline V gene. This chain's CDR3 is CASSPAGNGADTQYF. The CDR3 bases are TGCGCCAGCAGCCCAGCCGGTAATGGGGCAGATACGCAGTATTTT.

CDR3 bases: TGTGCCAGCAGTTTATGGGACGGTGGGAATGAAAAACTGTTTTTT. Protein product: CASSLWDGGNEKLFF. This chain links TRBV27 with TRBJ1-4, with a weak D call TRBD1 (5 bases). The germline V gene encodes CDR1 MNHEY and CDR2 SMNVEV (reference sequence). The V and J ends lost 1 base and 5 bases respectively, with 11 bases between them. This CDR3 is 15 amino acids long.

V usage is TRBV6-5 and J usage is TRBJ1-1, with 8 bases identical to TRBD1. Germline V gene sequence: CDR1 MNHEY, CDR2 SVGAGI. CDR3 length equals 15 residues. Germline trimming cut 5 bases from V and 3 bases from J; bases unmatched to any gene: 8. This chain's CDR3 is CASSARQGRYTEAFF. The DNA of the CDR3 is TGTGCCAGCAGTGCCCGACAGGGGCGGTACACTGAAGCTTTCTTT.

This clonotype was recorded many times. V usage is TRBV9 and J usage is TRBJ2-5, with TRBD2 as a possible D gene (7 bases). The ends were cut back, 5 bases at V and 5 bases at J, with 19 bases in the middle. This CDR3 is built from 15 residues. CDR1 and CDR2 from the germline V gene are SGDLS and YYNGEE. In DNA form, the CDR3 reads TGTGCCAGCAGTTCGGGGGGCCGCGACGGGGAGACCCAGTACTTC. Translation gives CASSSGGRDGETQYF.

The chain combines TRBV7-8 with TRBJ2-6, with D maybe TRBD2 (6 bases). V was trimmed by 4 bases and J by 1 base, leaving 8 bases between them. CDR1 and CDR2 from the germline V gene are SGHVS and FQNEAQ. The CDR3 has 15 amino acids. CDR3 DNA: TGTGCCAGCAGCTGGGGGAGGTCTGGGGCCAACGTCCTGACTTTC. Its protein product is CASSWGRSGANVLTF.

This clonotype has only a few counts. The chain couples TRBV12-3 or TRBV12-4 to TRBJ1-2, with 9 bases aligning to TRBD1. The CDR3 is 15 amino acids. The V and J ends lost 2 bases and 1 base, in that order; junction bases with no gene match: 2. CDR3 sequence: CASSLRDRVNYGYTF. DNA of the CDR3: TGTGCCAGCAGTTTACGGGACAGGGTTAACTATGGCTACACCTTC.

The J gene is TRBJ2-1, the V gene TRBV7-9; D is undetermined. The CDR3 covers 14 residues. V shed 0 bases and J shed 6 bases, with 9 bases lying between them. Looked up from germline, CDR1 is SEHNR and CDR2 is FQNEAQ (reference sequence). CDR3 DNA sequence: TGTGCCAGCAGCTTAGCGTCTATCATCAATGAGCAGTTCTTC. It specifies CASSLASIINEQFF.

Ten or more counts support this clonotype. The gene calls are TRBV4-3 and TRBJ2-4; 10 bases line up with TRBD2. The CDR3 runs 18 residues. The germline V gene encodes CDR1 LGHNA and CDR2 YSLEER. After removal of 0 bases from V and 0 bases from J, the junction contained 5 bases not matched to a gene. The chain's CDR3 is CASSQDYLAGAAKNIQYF. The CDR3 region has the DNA TGCGCCAGCAGCCAAGATTACCTAGCGGGGGCAGCCAAAAACATTCAGTACTTC.

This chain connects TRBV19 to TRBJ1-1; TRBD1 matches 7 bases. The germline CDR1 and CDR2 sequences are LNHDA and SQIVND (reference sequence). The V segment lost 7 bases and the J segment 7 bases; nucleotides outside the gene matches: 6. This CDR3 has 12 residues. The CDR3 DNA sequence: TGTGCCAGTACTAGGACAGGACTTGAAGCTTTCTTT. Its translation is CASTRTGLEAFF.

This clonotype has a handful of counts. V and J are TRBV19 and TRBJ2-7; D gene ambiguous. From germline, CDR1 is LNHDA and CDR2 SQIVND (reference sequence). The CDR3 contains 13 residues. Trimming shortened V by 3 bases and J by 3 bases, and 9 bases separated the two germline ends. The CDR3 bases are TGTGCCAGTAGTATTAGGGAATTCTACGAGCAGTACTTC. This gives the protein CASSIREFYEQYF.

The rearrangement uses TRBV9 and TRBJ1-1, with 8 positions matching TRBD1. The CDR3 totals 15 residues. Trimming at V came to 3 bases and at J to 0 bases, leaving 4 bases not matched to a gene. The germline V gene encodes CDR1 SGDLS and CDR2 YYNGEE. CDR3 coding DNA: TGTGCCAGCAGCGCGGTGACAGGGGTGAACACTGAAGCTTTCTTT. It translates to CASSAVTGVNTEAFF.

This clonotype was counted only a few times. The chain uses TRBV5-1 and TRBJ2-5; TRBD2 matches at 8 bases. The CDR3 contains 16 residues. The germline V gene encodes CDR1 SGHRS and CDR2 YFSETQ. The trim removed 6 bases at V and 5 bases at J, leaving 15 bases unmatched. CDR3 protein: CASIQVGGANAETQYF. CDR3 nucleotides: TGCGCCAGCATCCAGGTCGGGGGGGCGAATGCGGAGACCCAGTACTTC.

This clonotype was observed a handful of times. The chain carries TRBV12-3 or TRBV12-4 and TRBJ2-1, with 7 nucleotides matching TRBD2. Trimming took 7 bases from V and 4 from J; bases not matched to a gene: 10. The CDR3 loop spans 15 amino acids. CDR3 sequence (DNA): TGTGCCAGCACCGCAGGGAGGGGTCGGTACAATGAGCAGTTCTTC. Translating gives CASTAGRGRYNEQFF.